Sequencing of this T cell receptor (beta chain) was carried out in a study of untreated major depressive disorder. The V gene lost 2 bases and the J gene lost 4 bases, with 12 bases spanning the gap. The CDR3 consists of 15 residues. CDR1 and CDR2 (germline): LNHDA, SQIVND (reference sequence). As regards this clone: What it binds is unknown.

Using immunoSEQ multiplex PCR, the repertoire was profiled, and TCRdb retains in-frame clones only, with some absent. The sample has under 25,000 clones; more than 85% are singletons. Study-level results: Depressed patients' CD4+ T cells carried increased TRBV05-01 (Vbeta 5.1) usage versus control CD4+ T cells.

Each depressed patient was pairwise matched to a non-depressed control for sex, age, current smoking status and body mass index. Major depressive disorder by DSM-IV, Hamilton depression score of at least 18. CD4+ T cell purity was typically approximately 96%. This TCR was sampled from a woman aged 40 to 55 with major depressive disorder. Sequencing was carried out using CD4+ T cells from PBMCs. The genes are TRBV19 and TRBJ1-5, with D perhaps matching TRBD1 (6 bases). Written as DNA, the CDR3 is TGTGCCAGTAGTATACAGGGGACGTCTAATCAGCCCCAGCATTTT. It codes for CASSIQGTSNQPQHF.